This record looks at one T cell receptor (beta chain) sequence and its context. Per-sample PBMC isolation yielded at least 6 million cells. This specimen comes from a study of blood T cells in healthy people across ages. The use of a sample-barcoded 5' primer and a J-beta primer mix characterized a second PCR of roughly 7 to 12 cycles. MiXCR, run by TCRdb on the 5' RACE reads, gives a single entry per CDR3 protein. This sample yields roughly 1,500,000 distinct CDR3 sequences, of which about 35% are seen a single time; about 10% belongs to the top ten. V was clipped by 4 bases and J by 0 bases, with 14 bases between them. The germline V gene has CDR1 SGDLS and CDR2 YYNGEE. The CDR3 runs to 16 residues.

This receptor was obtained from a woman in her twenties or thirties in good health. The V call is TRBV9, the J call TRBJ2-1; unclear D gene. Sequencing input: blood. CDR3 region: CASSPGDGRSYNEQFF. The CDR3 DNA follows: TGTGCCAGCAGCCCCGGAGACGGACGCTCCTACAATGAGCAGTTCTTC.